Listed below are T cell receptor beta chains from one sample, sequenced in a study of metastatic and nonmetastatic thyroid tumors. Using MiXCR, TCRdb reanalyzed the PCR reads. Of around 18,000 clones in the sample, about 30% are singletons; the top ten hold less than 15%. Sequencing was carried out using tumor tissue. These receptor sequences come from a female donor with papillary thyroid cancer or a benign thyroid nodule (not recorded which). Some clones in this sample may be carry-over from other donors' samples. Each CDR3 is given with its conserved first and last residue. The order of the fields is clone size, D gene, J gene, V gene, CDR3 DNA, CDR3 protein. D genes are given only for firm matches. Only part of the rows carry a size: once, few, many, or a class if the clone is expanded.

size: few; D: .; J: TRBJ2-1; V: TRBV15; DNA: TGTGCCACCAGCAGGGACAGTGGAGGCGAGCAGTTCTTC; CDR3: CATSRDSGGEQFF
size: many; D: .; J: TRBJ2-7; V: TRBV11-1; DNA: TGTGCCAGCAGCCCACCCCTTTTAGGGCGGAAAACCTACGAGCAGTACTTC; CDR3: CASSPPLLGRKTYEQYF
size: few; D: .; J: TRBJ1-1; V: TRBV19; DNA: TGTGCCACCAATAGCAAGATTAACACTGAAGCTTTCTTT; CDR3: CATNSKINTEAFF
size: few; D: .; J: TRBJ1-2; V: TRBV6-1; DNA: TGTGCCAGCAGTCCGTCGGGGGCCGGAGTGGGTAACTATGGCTACACCTTC; CDR3: CASSPSGAGVGNYGYTF
size: .; D: TRBD2; J: TRBJ2-7; V: TRBV7-8; DNA: TGTGCCAGCAGCTTAGGCCCCGGGACTAGCGGGTACGAGCAGTACTTC; CDR3: CASSLGPGTSGYEQYF
size: few; D: TRBD1; J: TRBJ1-5; V: TRBV10-3; DNA: TGTGCCATCAGTGAAAGGACAGGCGTCGATCAGCCCCAGCATTTT; CDR3: CAISERTGVDQPQHF
size: few; D: TRBD1; J: TRBJ1-2; V: TRBV20-1; DNA: TGCAGTGCTAGAGGTGCAGGGGGGATCTATGGCTACACCTTC; CDR3: CSARGAGGIYGYTF
size: few; D: .; J: TRBJ2-7; V: TRBV28; DNA: TGTGCCAGCAGTCTGGGGGGGGCGCTTTACGAGCAGTACTTC; CDR3: CASSLGGALYEQYF
size: medium-sized; D: .; J: TRBJ2-3; V: TRBV12-3/TRBV12-4; DNA: TGTGCCAGCAGTCTCACTAGGGCGCAGTATTTT; CDR3: CASSLTRAQYF
size: few; D: .; J: TRBJ2-6; V: TRBV6-1; DNA: TGTGCCAGCAGTGAATCTCGGGGGTTGCGATCTGGAGCCAACGTCCTGACTTTC; CDR3: CASSESRGLRSGANVLTF
size: .; D: TRBD1; J: TRBJ1-4; V: TRBV15; DNA: TGTGCCACCAGCTCCGGGACAGGGGGCAATGAAAAACTGTTTTTT; CDR3: CATSSGTGGNEKLFF
size: many; D: .; J: TRBJ2-5; V: TRBV29-1; DNA: TGCAGCGTTGAGGCAGGGTACGGACAAGAGACCCAGTACTTC; CDR3: CSVEAGYGQETQYF
size: many; D: TRBD1; J: TRBJ1-1; V: TRBV6-8; DNA: TGTGCCAGCAGGAACCAGACAGGGCCGGACACTGAAGCTTTCTTT; CDR3: CASRNQTGPDTEAFF
size: few; D: .; J: TRBJ1-1; V: TRBV12-3/TRBV12-4; DNA: TGTGCCAGCAGTTTAGTCAGGGCCTTGGGGGCTGAAGCTTTCTTT; CDR3: CASSLVRALGAEAFF
size: once; D: TRBD1; J: TRBJ1-6; V: TRBV2; DNA: TGTGCCAGCAGTGGCACAGGGGAGAGGGGCGCTACCCCTAATTCACCCCTCCACTTT; CDR3: CASSGTGERGATPNSPLHF
size: once; D: .; J: TRBJ1-1; V: TRBV4-2; DNA: TGTGCCAGCAGCCCATATCCCGGGGGAGGGGAGAACACTGAAGCTTTCTTT; CDR3: CASSPYPGGGENTEAFF
size: .; D: TRBD2; J: TRBJ2-2; V: TRBV12-3/TRBV12-4; DNA: TGTGCCAGCAGTCTTCAGCGGGGGAACACCGGGGAGCTGTTTTTT; CDR3: CASSLQRGNTGELFF
size: few; D: .; J: TRBJ1-1; V: TRBV6-2/TRBV6-3; DNA: TGTGCCAGCAGTCAAAGACAGGCCGCTGAAGCTTTCTTT; CDR3: CASSQRQAAEAFF
size: .; D: .; J: TRBJ2-2; V: TRBV6-5; DNA: TGTGCCAGCAGTTGGTTCGGCACCGGGGAGCTGTTTTTT; CDR3: CASSWFGTGELFF
size: few; D: .; J: TRBJ2-3; V: TRBV6-5; DNA: TGTGCCAGCAGTGACTCGGACACAGATACGCAGTATTTT; CDR3: CASSDSDTDTQYF
size: few; D: .; J: TRBJ2-7; V: TRBV27; DNA: TGTGCCAGCAGTCCACAGGGTTCCGCCGGCGAGCAGTACTTC; CDR3: CASSPQGSAGEQYF
size: medium-sized; D: TRBD2; J: TRBJ2-3; V: TRBV9; DNA: TGTGCCAGCAGCAGCCCACGGACTAGCGCGCCCACAGATACGCAGTATTTT; CDR3: CASSSPRTSAPTDTQYF
size: .; D: .; J: TRBJ2-7; V: TRBV20-1; DNA: TGCAGTGCTAGAGGGGAGAAGGTGGCCTACGAGCAGTACTTC; CDR3: CSARGEKVAYEQYF
size: few; D: TRBD2; J: TRBJ2-7; V: TRBV6-1; DNA: TGTGCCAGCACCGGACCGGGACTAGTTGTCTACGAGCAGTACTTC; CDR3: CASTGPGLVVYEQYF
size: many; D: .; J: TRBJ2-4; V: TRBV7-8; DNA: TGTGCCAGCAGCCCGAGGCTAGCCAAAAACATTCAGTACTTC; CDR3: CASSPRLAKNIQYF
size: many; D: .; J: TRBJ1-2; V: TRBV9; DNA: TGTGCCAGCAGCTCTACTCAATATGGCTACACCTTC; CDR3: CASSSTQYGYTF
size: medium-sized; D: TRBD1; J: TRBJ2-7; V: TRBV25-1; DNA: TGTGCCAGCAGTAAACCGAACCGGGACAGGGTGTACGAGCAGTACTTC; CDR3: CASSKPNRDRVYEQYF
size: .; D: .; J: TRBJ2-1; V: TRBV11-2; DNA: TGTGCCAGCAGCTTAGGTGCCGCCTTGGCCGGGGTCCATGAGCAGTTCTTC; CDR3: CASSLGAALAGVHEQFF
size: medium-sized; D: .; J: TRBJ2-3; V: TRBV6-1; DNA: TGTGCCAGCGACAGTCAAGGGATGCGCACAGATACGCAGTATTTT; CDR3: CASDSQGMRTDTQYF
size: .; D: TRBD1; J: TRBJ1-1; V: TRBV6-1; DNA: TGTGCCAGCAGTGGGATCGGGACAGCAAACACTGAAGCTTTCTTT; CDR3: CASSGIGTANTEAFF
size: many; D: .; J: TRBJ2-5; V: TRBV5-6; DNA: TGTGCCAGCAGTATAACGGGGCGGTACCAAGAGACCCAGTACTTC; CDR3: CASSITGRYQETQYF
size: few; D: .; J: TRBJ2-1; V: TRBV12-3/TRBV12-4; DNA: TGTGCCAGCAGTTTTTCTTCGGCAGGGAGTAATGAGCAGTTCTTC; CDR3: CASSFSSAGSNEQFF
size: many; D: TRBD1; J: TRBJ1-4; V: TRBV27; DNA: TGTGCCAGCAGTTCACGGACAGGCCCGGAAAAACTGTTTTTT; CDR3: CASSSRTGPEKLFF
size: many; D: .; J: TRBJ2-2; V: TRBV12-3/TRBV12-4; DNA: TGTGCCAGTCGGACACCTAACACCGGGGAGCTGTTTTTT; CDR3: CASRTPNTGELFF
size: .; D: .; J: TRBJ1-6; V: TRBV10-3; DNA: TGTGCCATCAGTGTAAACAGGGAAAATTCACCCCTCCACTTT; CDR3: CAISVNRENSPLHF
size: few; D: TRBD2; J: TRBJ2-3; V: TRBV27; DNA: TGTGCCAGCAGTCTTACGGGAGGGCCGGCAGATACGCAGTATTTT; CDR3: CASSLTGGPADTQYF